This TCR beta chain was retrieved from a study of T-cell memory formation after mild COVID-19. Study-wide findings and caveats: Clones contracting over day 15 to 85 were CD4/CD8 balanced, with later expanders leaning CD4+. Whether day 37 second-wave clones are SARS-CoV-2-specific was not confirmed. Of the contracting clones, CD4+ ones lay mainly in CM and EM, and CD8+ ones in EMRA.

As for this clonotype: Its antigen is undetermined.

TCR alpha and TCR beta cDNA libraries with sample barcodes and UMIs came from 5'RACE using constant-segment primers. Via MiXCR, TCRdb re-called the 5' RACE reads, giving one row per CDR3 protein. Here the sample spans 350,000 to 450,000 distinct CDR3 sequences, 15% to 25% being singletons. V trimming: 1 base; J trimming: 4 bases; junction bases outside the gene matches: 3. Germline lookup yields CDR1 MGHRA and CDR2 YSYEKL. The CDR3 runs to 14 residues. The sequenced sample was PBMCs or a T cell subset sorted from them (not recorded which). The receptor was isolated from an adult woman who had mild COVID-19 (a few samples of this study predate the infection). Cell type and time point are not known. This sequence joins TRBV4-1 and TRBJ1-2; TRBD1 aligns across 7 bases. The CDR3 coding sequence is TGCGCCAGCAGCCAAGCGGGACAGACCTATGGCTACACCTTC. Translating it yields CASSQAGQTYGYTF.